Listed below are T cell receptor beta chains from one sample, sequenced in a study of T cells after yellow fever vaccination. TCRdb re-called the 5' RACE reads with MiXCR, one entry per CDR3 protein. In the table there are some 150,000 distinct CDR3 sequences, about a tenth of which are singletons. The material was CD8+ T cells sorted from PBMCs, obtained 45 days after the yellow fever booster vaccination. The receptors come from a man aged 18 to 35 who received the YFV17D yellow fever vaccine. Each CDR3 is given with its conserved first and last residue. D genes are given only for firm matches. Size is stated for part of the rows, as once, few or many counts, or as a class when the clone is expanded.

-,TRBJ2-2,TRBV4-2,-,TGTGCCAGCAGTCCTCGACTGGACACCGGGGAGCTGTTTTTT,CASSPRLDTGELFF
few,TRBJ2-1,TRBV6-2/TRBV6-3,-,TGTGCCAGCAGTTACTGGGTAGACCACAATGAGCAGTTCTTC,CASSYWVDHNEQFF
-,TRBJ2-3,TRBV7-9,-,TGTGCCAGCGGAGTGGGGGATATCTTCACAGATACGCAGTATTTT,CASGVGDIFTDTQYF
few,TRBJ1-5,TRBV5-5,-,TGTGCCAGCAGCTCGATCGTGGGGGGCAGGCAGCCCCAGCATTTT,CASSSIVGGRQPQHF
-,TRBJ1-5,TRBV10-3,-,TGTGCCATCAGTGAGTCTAGAGACCAGTTCGATCAGCCCCAGCATTTT,CAISESRDQFDQPQHF
once,TRBJ2-3,TRBV9,-,TGTGCCAGCAGCGTAGGAGGCATCGAGCATACGCAGTATTTT,CASSVGGIEHTQYF
few,TRBJ2-2,TRBV28,TRBD1,TGTGCCAGCAGTTTCGGGACAGGGGAGGTCGGGGAGCTGTTTTTT,CASSFGTGEVGELFF
many,TRBJ2-1,TRBV6-2/TRBV6-3,-,TGTGCCAGCAGAATCTGGCGGGGCTACAATGAGCAGTTCTTC,CASRIWRGYNEQFF
-,TRBJ1-1,TRBV5-8,-,TGTGCCAGCAGCTTGGGGGTTATGGACGGAGCTTTCTTT,CASSLGVMDGAFF
-,TRBJ2-1,TRBV3-1,TRBD1,TGTGCCAGCAGGCCAACAGGGGAAACCAATGAGCAGTTCTTC,CASRPTGETNEQFF
few,TRBJ2-5,TRBV7-3,-,TGTGCCAGCAGCTTAGGCCATAGTGGAACAGAGACCCAGTACTTC,CASSLGHSGTETQYF
-,TRBJ2-1,TRBV19,TRBD2,TGTGCCAGTAGTTTCGGGGGGGACTACAATGAGCAGTTCTTC,CASSFGGDYNEQFF
few,TRBJ2-5,TRBV24-1,-,TGTGCCACCAGTGACCTGCGCCCTGGGGCAGCCGAGACCCAGTACTTC,CATSDLRPGAAETQYF
-,TRBJ2-5,TRBV20-1,TRBD2,TGCAGTGCTAGAGATCTCGGACTAGCGGGGGGAGGGGAGACCCAGTACTTC,CSARDLGLAGGGETQYF
few,TRBJ2-7,TRBV12-3/TRBV12-4,-,TGTGCCAGCAGTTTCGGAGTCGAGCAGTACTTC,CASSFGVEQYF
many,TRBJ2-7,TRBV4-3,-,TGCGCCAGCAGCCAAGCGCGGGGAAGCTCCTACGAGCAGTACTTC,CASSQARGSSYEQYF
few,TRBJ2-7,TRBV11-2,-,TGTGCCAGCAGCCTCCACGGAGGGCCGAGCTCCTACGAGCAGTACTTC,CASSLHGGPSSYEQYF
-,TRBJ2-1,TRBV10-3,-,TGTGCCATCAATGGGCCCCCGGTGTATGAGCAGTTCTTC,CAINGPPVYEQFF
-,TRBJ2-3,TRBV7-9,TRBD2,TGTGCCAGCAGCTTACACGGGACTAGCGGGGGTGCAGATACGCAGTATTTT,CASSLHGTSGGADTQYF
few,TRBJ2-2,TRBV7-7,-,TGTGCTAGCAGCGGGTCGGGGGAGCTGTTTTTT,CASSGSGELFF
-,TRBJ1-1,TRBV29-1,-,TGTACCGTGGGGCGAGGGACTGAAGCTTTCTTT,CTVGRGTEAFF
-,TRBJ1-1,TRBV29-1,-,TGCAGCGTTGAACCTAAGGGTAAGCAAAACACTGAAGCTTTCTTT,CSVEPKGKQNTEAFF
many,TRBJ2-3,TRBV11-1,-,TGTGCCAGCAGCCCGGGGGACCTTACTAGCACAGATACGCAGTATTTT,CASSPGDLTSTDTQYF
few,TRBJ2-6,TRBV20-1,-,TGCAGTGCGAGCTCTGGGGCCAACGTCCTGACTTTC,CSASSGANVLTF
few,TRBJ2-7,TRBV12-5,TRBD1,TGTGCTAGTGGTTCCCCCGGGACAGGCGTTTACGAGCAGTACTTC,CASGSPGTGVYEQYF
-,TRBJ2-1,TRBV14,TRBD2,TGTGCCAGCAGCCACTACGGACTAGCGGACCACAATGAGCAGTTCTTC,CASSHYGLADHNEQFF
few,TRBJ1-5,TRBV7-9,-,TGTGCCAGCAGCTTAGAGACACCCCGAACCAATCAGCCCCAGCATTTT,CASSLETPRTNQPQHF
few,TRBJ2-7,TRBV7-9,-,TGTGCCAGCAGCCCCGTGGGGCCCTACTACGAGCAGTACTTC,CASSPVGPYYEQYF
-,TRBJ2-3,TRBV7-6,TRBD1,TGTGCCAGCAGCGAGACAGGGGAAACAGATACGCAGTATTTT,CASSETGETDTQYF
many,TRBJ2-3,TRBV7-3,-,TGTGCCAGCAGCTTCGGGGGGCGTTGGGCAGATACGCAGTATTTT,CASSFGGRWADTQYF
many,TRBJ2-1,TRBV9,-,TGTGCCAGCAGCGAGACCCTCCTAGCGAGGGCCGATGAGCAGTTCTTC,CASSETLLARADEQFF
few,TRBJ2-5,TRBV10-3,-,TGTGCCATCAGTGAAACAGGGACTCAAGAGACCCAGTACTTC,CAISETGTQETQYF
-,TRBJ1-1,TRBV10-3,-,TGTGCCATCAGTGAGTCCGCTGCGACGGGTAACACTGAAGCTTTCTTT,CAISESAATGNTEAFF
few,TRBJ2-1,TRBV9,TRBD2,TGTGCCAGCAGCGCCCTGAAGCAGGCGGGACTAGCGGGGACTAAGAGCTCCTACAATGAGCAGTTCTTC,CASSALKQAGLAGTKSSYNEQFF
few,TRBJ2-1,TRBV7-8,-,TGTGCCAGCAGCTTAAGGGCTAACGACCTACGGAATGAGCAGTTCTTC,CASSLRANDLRNEQFF
-,TRBJ2-5,TRBV6-5,-,TGTGCCAGCAGTTACGTCTATAAAGAGACCCAGTACTTC,CASSYVYKETQYF
few,TRBJ2-3,TRBV12-3/TRBV12-4,TRBD1,TGTGCCAGCAGATCACGCCATAAACAGGGGACGGGTACGCAGTATTTT,CASRSRHKQGTGTQYF
-,TRBJ2-1,TRBV19,-,TGTGCCAGTAGTGCACGGACACGATACAATGAGCAGTTCTTC,CASSARTRYNEQFF
-,TRBJ2-1,TRBV7-2,-,TGTGCCAGCAGCAGACGGGACCCCCCCTACAATGAGCAGTTCTTC,CASSRRDPPYNEQFF
few,TRBJ2-4,TRBV6-5,TRBD1,TGTGCCAGCGAGGACAGGGACCGGTACATTCAGTACTTC,CASEDRDRYIQYF
-,TRBJ2-2,TRBV5-6,-,TGTGCCAGCAGCCGGGACCGCAGGCGCACCGGGGAGCTGTTTTTT,CASSRDRRRTGELFF
many,TRBJ2-1,TRBV4-3,-,TGCGCCAGCAGCCAATATCACGGGTACAATGAGCAGTTCTTC,CASSQYHGYNEQFF
few,TRBJ2-1,TRBV7-2,-,TGTGCCAGCAGCTCGGACATTTACAATGAGCAGTTCTTC,CASSSDIYNEQFF
-,TRBJ2-1,TRBV7-9,TRBD2,TGTGCCAGCAGCCCAGGACTAGCGGGGGGCCGGGAGCAGTTCTTC,CASSPGLAGGREQFF
few,TRBJ2-1,TRBV4-3,TRBD2,TGCGCCAGCAGCCAAACAAACGGACTAGATAACAATGAGCAGTTCTTC,CASSQTNGLDNNEQFF
-,TRBJ1-1,TRBV4-3,-,TGCGCCAGCAGCCAAGATACCGTGAACACTGAAGCTTTCTTT,CASSQDTVNTEAFF
-,TRBJ2-1,TRBV7-8,TRBD1,TGTGCCAGCAGCCTACCTACAGGGGCGGTTAGGAATGAGCAGTTCTTC,CASSLPTGAVRNEQFF
once,TRBJ2-1,TRBV5-4,TRBD2,TGTGCCAGCAGCTTGGGACTAGCGGGCTCCTACAATGAGCAGTTCTTC,CASSLGLAGSYNEQFF
-,TRBJ1-1,TRBV4-3,-,TGCGCCAGCAGCCAAGATCTAGGGTTCCTCGGGAACACTGAAGCTTTCTTT,CASSQDLGFLGNTEAFF